This T cell receptor (beta chain) came from a study of T cell changes during pregnancy in multiple sclerosis. V was clipped by 1 base and J by 6 bases; unmatched bases: 19. Germline CDR1 and CDR2: SGHVS and FQNEAQ. This CDR3 spans 20 amino acids. TCRdb keeps only in-frame clones here, not all; method: immunoSEQ multiplex PCR. Among tens of thousands of clones listed, approximately 90% were seen once. V usage is TRBV7-8 and J usage is TRBJ2-2; TRBD2 agrees at 8 bases. The input for sequencing was CD4+ T cells from peripheral blood mononuclear cells, taken in the second trimester of pregnancy. This TCR was sampled from a female donor with multiple sclerosis, enrolled in a pregnancy study. For the CDR3, the DNA is TGTGCCAGCAGCTTAGGGAGGTCGGGACTAGAGGGAACGCACGCCGGGGAGCTGTTTTTT. The encoded protein is CASSLGRSGLEGTHAGELFF. The whole variable domain, filled in from reference TRBV7-8 and TRBJ2-2, reads GAGVSQSPRYKVAKRGQDVALRCDPISGHVSLFWYQQALGQGPEFLTYFQNEAQLDKSGLPSDRFFAERPEGSVSTLKIQRTQQEDSAVYLCASSLGRSGLEGTHAGELFFGEGSRLTVL.